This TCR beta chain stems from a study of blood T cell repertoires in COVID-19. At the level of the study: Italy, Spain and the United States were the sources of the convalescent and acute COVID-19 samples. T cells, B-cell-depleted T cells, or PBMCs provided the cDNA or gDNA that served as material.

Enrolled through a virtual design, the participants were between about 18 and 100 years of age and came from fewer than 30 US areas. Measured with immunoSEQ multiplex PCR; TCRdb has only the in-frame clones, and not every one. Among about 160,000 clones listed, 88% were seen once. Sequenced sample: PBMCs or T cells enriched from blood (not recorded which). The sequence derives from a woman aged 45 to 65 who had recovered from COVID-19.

In nucleotides, the CDR3 is TGTGCCAGCAGCTCCCCGCCGGGGGGGGCGAGCTCTGGGGCCAACGTCCTGACTTTC. This codes for CASSSPPGGASSGANVLTF. This sequence joins TRBV7-2 and TRBJ2-6; 8 nucleotides align to TRBD2. Germline CDR1 and CDR2: SGHTA and FQGNSA. This CDR3 contains 19 residues. Unmatched junction bases numbered 11, after V lost 4 bases and J lost 0 bases.